The source of this T cell receptor (beta chain) is a study of Ad26.COV2.S vaccination and SARS-CoV-2 variants. Clones were sequenced by immunoSEQ multiplex PCR, and TCRdb holds only the in-frame ones, with some missing. Here the sample spans 300,000 to 400,000 clones, less than 90% being singletons. Specified treatment: some 19 received Ad26.COV2.S at low or high dose, single or two shots; about 5 received placebo; per-sample allocation not given. Specimens were obtained on day 63 following the first vaccine or placebo injection. This CDR3 is 15 amino acids long. Trimming took 6 bases from V and 5 from J; bases not matched to a gene: 7. The germline gives CDR1 LNHDA, CDR2 SQIVND (reference sequence).

This sample comprised peripheral blood, obtained in a trial of Ad26.COV2.S vaccine versus placebo. This clonotype was sampled from a person aged 18-60 years who received the Ad26.COV2.S COVID-19 vaccine or a placebo. The rearrangement links TRBV19 to TRBJ2-5; 12 bases align to TRBD1. The CDR3 nucleotides read TGTGCCAGTAGGCCCGGGACAGGGGGCGCGGAGACCCAGTACTTC. It specifies CASRPGTGGAETQYF.